This T cell receptor (beta chain) emerged from a study of blood T cell repertoires in COVID-19. Study information: Samples taken during acute and convalescent COVID-19 were collected in the United States, Italy and Spain. T cells, B-cell-depleted T cells, or PBMCs provided the cDNA or gDNA that served as material.

The junction had 6 bases not matched to a gene; V was cut back by 6 bases and J by 2 bases. CDR3 size: 14 residues. Germline lookup yields CDR1 MNHEY and CDR2 SVGAGI. In the source study's methods: Researchers report that nucleated cell counts were estimated from reference gene primer amplification. Sequencing was performed with immunoSEQ multiplex PCR; in TCRdb, only in-frame clones are kept and a portion is missing. That table gives V, J and clone size, and the DNA gave D and trimming. This sample has approximately 24,000 clones, with roughly 85% found just once. This clone was picked up one time. The chain carries TRBV6-5 and TRBJ1-1, with TRBD1 matching 7 bases. The clonotype was recovered from a human donor in a cohort sampled during active COVID-19. Sequenced: peripheral blood. The CDR3 loop is CASRPGQHNTEAFF. The DNA for the CDR3 is TGTGCCAGCAGACCGGGACAGCATAACACTGAAGCTTTCTTT.